Included here is one T cell receptor beta chain sequence, with context. Trimming removed 6 bases from V and 4 bases from J, with 12 bases in between. The germline gives CDR1 SNHLY, CDR2 FYNNEI. The CDR3 covers 14 residues. The protocol was immunoSEQ multiplex PCR, while the TCRdb copy is restricted to in-frame clones and leaves out a portion. The sample shows tens of thousands of clones, 80% to 90% of them seen only once. The timepoints at which blood was sampled were baseline, cycle 4 day 1, and cycle 7 day 1. This entry belongs to a study of OX40 agonist ivuxolimab in advanced cancers. Looking at the study overall: It was permissible to have had prior anti-PD-1, anti-PD-L1 or anti-CTLA-4 therapy, and over 35% had some.

The sequenced sample was CD4+ or CD8+ T cells sorted from blood, obtained in a trial of the OX40 agonist ivuxolimab. This clonotype was sampled from an adult with an advanced solid tumor such as melanoma, head and neck, liver or kidney cancer. V gene TRBV2 combines with J gene TRBJ2-2; maybe TRBD2 (6 bases). The CDR3, as DNA: TGTGCCAGCAGACCCCTGGGAGGCACCGGGGAGCTGTTTTTT. Translated: CASRPLGGTGELFF.